This TCR beta chain came from a study of PD-1 blockade in classical Hodgkin lymphoma. The study's findings and limits: Similar baseline diversity was found in complete responders and newly diagnosed patients. CD4+ but not CD8+ TCR diversity rose significantly by C4D1.

The V end lost 2 bases, the J end lost 7 bases, and 15 bases lay between the germline ends. CDR1 and CDR2 (germline): LNHDA, SQIVND (reference sequence). The CDR3 is 15 residues long. As to this clone: Antigen unknown.

Regarding time point: cycle 4 day 1 (C4D1), after more than 5 weeks of nivolumab. Every single patient, without exception, relapsed after autologous stem cell transplantation, and brentuximab vedotin exposure varied. Responses achieved at best were complete response, partial response or progressive disease. The method was immunoSEQ multiplex PCR; TCRdb's version includes in-frame clones alone and lacks a portion of them. The sample has roughly 100,000 clones, 89% seen once; the top ten hold around 20%. This clonotype was obtained from a human donor with classical Hodgkin lymphoma. This sample comprised peripheral blood mononuclear cells (PBMCs), obtained before the fourth cycle of nivolumab. The chain combines TRBV19 with TRBJ1-5; D uncertain. The CDR3 reads CASSISNRGLQPQHF. The CDR3 DNA follows: TGTGCCAGTAGTATAAGCAACAGAGGCCTACAGCCCCAGCATTTT.